A selection of T cell receptor beta chains follows, all from one sample in a study of blood T cell repertoires in COVID-19. Assay: immunoSEQ multiplex PCR; the TCRdb copy retains only in-frame clones and omits some. The sample carries approximately 300,000 clones, about nine tenths recorded once. The sample comprised PBMCs or T cells enriched from blood (not recorded which). Receptor source: a woman aged 18-30 years who had recovered from COVID-19. Both conserved end residues are part of each CDR3. The D gene is left open where the match is weak. Clone sizes are given selectively: once, few, many, or a class where the clone is expanded.

j_call | d_call | clone_size | v_call | cdr3_nt | cdr3_aa
TRBJ1-1 | TRBD1 | NA | TRBV7-2 | TGTGCCAGCAGCTTAGCGTACAGGGGGACTGAAGCTTTCTTT | CASSLAYRGTEAFF
TRBJ2-3 | NA | few | TRBV4-2 | TGTGCCAGCAGCCTTTCCGGGAGCGGTCTAACAGATACGCAGTATTTT | CASSLSGSGLTDTQYF
TRBJ1-6 | NA | NA | TRBV4-3 | TGCGCCAGCAGCCCCCTCCCCACAGGCCAGTATTCACCCCTCCACTTT | CASSPLPTGQYSPLHF
TRBJ1-6 | TRBD1 | NA | TRBV11-3 | TGTGCCAGCAGCTCATGGACAGGCCTAAATTCACCCCTCCACTTT | CASSSWTGLNSPLHF
TRBJ1-4 | NA | NA | TRBV23-1 | TGCGCCAGCAGTCCACATTACAGAGCAACTAATGAAAAACTGTTTTTT | CASSPHYRATNEKLFF
TRBJ2-1 | NA | NA | TRBV6-6 | TGTGCCAGCAGCAGAGACTACCCAAACAATGAGCAGTTCTTC | CASSRDYPNNEQFF
TRBJ2-1 | TRBD1 | NA | TRBV5-1 | TGCGCCAGCCGGAAACAGGGGGCGCAGAATGAGCAGTTCTTC | CASRKQGAQNEQFF
TRBJ1-5 | NA | NA | TRBV28 | TGTGCCAGCAGTTGGACAGCGATGTATGGCCGGAATCAGCCCCAGCATTTT | CASSWTAMYGRNQPQHF
TRBJ1-2 | NA | NA | TRBV12-3/TRBV12-4 | TGTGCCAGCGAGGGTAACTATGGCTACACCTTC | CASEGNYGYTF
TRBJ1-4 | NA | once | TRBV28 | TGTGCCAGCAGTCCGCCCTCGGACAGCAATAATGAAAAACTGTTTTTT | CASSPPSDSNNEKLFF
TRBJ2-1 | TRBD1 | NA | TRBV9 | TGTGCCAGCAGCGTAGTCTGGACAGGGGACAATGAGCAGTTCTTC | CASSVVWTGDNEQFF